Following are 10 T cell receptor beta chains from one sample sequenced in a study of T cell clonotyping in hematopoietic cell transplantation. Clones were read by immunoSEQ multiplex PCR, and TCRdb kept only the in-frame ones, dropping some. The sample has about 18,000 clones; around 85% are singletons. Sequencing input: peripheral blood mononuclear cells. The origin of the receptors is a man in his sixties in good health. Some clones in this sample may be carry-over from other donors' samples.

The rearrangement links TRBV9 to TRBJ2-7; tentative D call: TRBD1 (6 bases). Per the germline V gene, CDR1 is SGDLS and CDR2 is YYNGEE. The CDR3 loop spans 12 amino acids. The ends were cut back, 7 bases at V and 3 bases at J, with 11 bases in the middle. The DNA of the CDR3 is TGTGCCAGCGGGACGGGACACTACGAGCAGTACTTC. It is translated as CASGTGHYEQYF.

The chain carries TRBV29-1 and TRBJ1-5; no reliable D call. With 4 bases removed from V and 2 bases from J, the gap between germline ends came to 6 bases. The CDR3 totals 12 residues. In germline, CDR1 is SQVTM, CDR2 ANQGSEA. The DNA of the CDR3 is TGCAGCGTTGCGTCAGGCAATCAGCCCCAGCATTTT. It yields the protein CSVASGNQPQHF.

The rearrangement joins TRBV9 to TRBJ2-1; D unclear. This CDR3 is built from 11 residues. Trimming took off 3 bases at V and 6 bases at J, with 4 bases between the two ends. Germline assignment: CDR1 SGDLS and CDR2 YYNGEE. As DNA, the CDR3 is TGTGCCAGCAGCGGACTCAATGAGCAGTTCTTC. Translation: CASSGLNEQFF.

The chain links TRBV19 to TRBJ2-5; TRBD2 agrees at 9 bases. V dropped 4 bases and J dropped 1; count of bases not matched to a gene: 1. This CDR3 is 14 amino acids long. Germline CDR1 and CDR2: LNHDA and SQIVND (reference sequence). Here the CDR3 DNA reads TGTGCCAGTAGTAAGACTAGCGGCCAAGAGACCCAGTACTTC. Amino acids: CASSKTSGQETQYF.

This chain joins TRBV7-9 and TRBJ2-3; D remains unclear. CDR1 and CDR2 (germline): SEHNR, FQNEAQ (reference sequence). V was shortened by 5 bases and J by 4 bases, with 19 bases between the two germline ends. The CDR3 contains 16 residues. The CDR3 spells CASSPRALLKADTQYF. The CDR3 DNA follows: TGTGCCAGCAGCCCAAGGGCCTTGTTGAAGGCAGATACGCAGTATTTT.

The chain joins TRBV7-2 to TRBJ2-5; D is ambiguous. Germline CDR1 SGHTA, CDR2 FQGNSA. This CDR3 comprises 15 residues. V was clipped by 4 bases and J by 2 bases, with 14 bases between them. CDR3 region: CASSSGAWGQETQYF. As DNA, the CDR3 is TGTGCCAGCAGCTCCGGCGCGTGGGGTCAAGAGACCCAGTACTTC.

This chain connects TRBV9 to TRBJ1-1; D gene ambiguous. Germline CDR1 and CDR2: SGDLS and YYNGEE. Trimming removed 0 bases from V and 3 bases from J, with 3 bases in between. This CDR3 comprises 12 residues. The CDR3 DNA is TGTGCCAGCAGCGTAGGAGACACTGAAGCTTTCTTT. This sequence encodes CASSVGDTEAFF.

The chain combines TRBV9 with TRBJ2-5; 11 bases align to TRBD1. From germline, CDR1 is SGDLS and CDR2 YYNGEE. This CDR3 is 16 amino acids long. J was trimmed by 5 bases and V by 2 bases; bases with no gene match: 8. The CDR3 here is CASSVNGQGAMETQYF. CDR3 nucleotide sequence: TGTGCCAGCAGCGTGAATGGACAGGGGGCTATGGAGACCCAGTACTTC.

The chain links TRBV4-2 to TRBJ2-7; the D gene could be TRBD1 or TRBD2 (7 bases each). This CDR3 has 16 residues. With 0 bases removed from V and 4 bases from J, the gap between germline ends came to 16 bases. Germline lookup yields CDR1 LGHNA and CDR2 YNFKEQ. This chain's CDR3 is CASSQEGGDRVYEQYF. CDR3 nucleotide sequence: TGTGCCAGCAGCCAAGAGGGGGGGGACAGAGTTTACGAGCAGTACTTC.

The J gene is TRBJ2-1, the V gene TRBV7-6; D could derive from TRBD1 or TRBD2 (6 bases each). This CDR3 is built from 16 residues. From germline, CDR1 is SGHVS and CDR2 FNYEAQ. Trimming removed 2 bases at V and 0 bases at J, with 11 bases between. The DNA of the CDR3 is TGTGCCAGCAGCTTATCCGGGGGCAGCTCCTACAATGAGCAGTTCTTC. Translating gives CASSLSGGSSYNEQFF.